This T cell receptor (beta chain) was observed in a study of a mutant IDH1 vaccine in newly diagnosed glioma (dated by TCRdb to 2020 to 2023). Broadly, across the study: Vaccination was initiated 4-6 weeks after radiotherapy alone, or concurrently with temozolomide cycles in the chemotherapy-containing groups. The roughly 32 treated patients were approximately 62% male and around 40% female, with a mean age of about 38 years. Before enrollment, patients had received standard therapy of radiotherapy alone, temozolomide alone, or radiochemotherapy with temozolomide; most received the combination. The week-35 safety follow-up was designated visit V12, and the week-47 end of study was designated visit V13. Six visits were used for peripheral blood collection: V03 (baseline), V05, V07, V10, V12 and V13. For exploratory analyses, longitudinal TCRB deep sequencing was carried out in about 26 treated patients wherever samples were available.

The library was produced with the immunoSEQ multiplex PCR assay. Rearranged TCR beta chain sequences were amplified with the hsTCRB Kit following the manufacturer's protocol. TCRB libraries were sequenced on an Illumina MiSeq. Processing in the source paper ran as follows. Demultiplexing, trimming and gene mapping were performed with the kit vendor's proprietary platform. TCRdb holds this immuneACCESS table with in-frame rearrangements only. Some clones are missing; in checked studies, unresolved V genes explain under half, and the rest has no known cause. V, J and clone size derive from that table, while D and trimming were established from the DNA sequence. The sample table records approximately 30,000 clones; 90% of these occur just once. The ten top clones hold around 5% of the sample. Concerning this clone: No antigen is known for it. Base qualities were left out, and no much larger clone turns up one base away.

The full study reports these points: The authors noted that analyses of patient blood samples could not be reproduced because of sample limitations. PBMC samples for TCRB deep sequencing were selected based on availability. Immune responses induced by the vaccine were seen in over 80% of patients across multiple MHC alleles. Pseudoprogression appeared unrelated to alterations in the top peripheral T cell clonotypes detected by TCRB sequencing.

This specimen's time point label, interpreted: week 47, end of study. Each vaccine dose, consisting of 300 ug of a 20-mer mutant IDH1 peptide in Montanide, was administered subcutaneously with topical imiquimod. Patients were given eight vaccinations, in weeks 1, 3, 5, 7, 11, 15, 19 and 23, which matched visits V03 through V10. Donors had newly diagnosed WHO grade 3 or 4 IDH1-mutant astrocytomas with loss of nuclear ATRX. The samples were drawn from NOA16, a multicentre, single-arm, open-label phase I trial in Germany that tested a mutant IDH1 peptide vaccine in humans for the first time. Genomic DNA for TCRB sequencing was isolated from EDTA blood with the DNeasy Blood and Tissue Kit. The germline V end is reduced by 3 bases and the J end by 9 bases; junction bases left unmatched: 7. Based on the germline V gene, the CDR1 and CDR2 sequences are SGDLS and YYNGEE. Measured from the cysteine to the phenylalanine, the CDR3 is 14 residues long. Here the CDR3 DNA is all that survives: 42 bases in frame from base 1.

The sequence came from a woman in her thirties or forties with glioma. The sequencing here drew on PBMCs, taken from a glioma patient whose treatment included an IDH1 peptide vaccine. This chain joins TRBV9 to TRBJ2-4; TRBD1 matches 9 bases in the middle. The bases are TGTGCCAGCAGCGCCACAGGGGGCTCGGTCATTCAGTACTTC. Translated, this is CASSATGGSVIQYF.